The 24 T cell receptor beta chains in this list originate from one sample, sequenced in a study of blood T cell repertoires in COVID-19. Sequencing used immunoSEQ multiplex PCR; TCRdb keeps in-frame clones, though not all of them. The sample lists 190,000 or so clones, roughly 89% seen once, with around 0.88% in the top ten. What was sequenced was peripheral blood. These receptor sequences come from a woman between 18 and 30 years old who had recovered from COVID-19.

J is TRBJ1-2 and V is TRBV9; perhaps TRBD1 as D (6 bases). Trimming pared 4 bases from V and 0 bases from J, leaving 13 bases between. Germline lookup yields CDR1 SGDLS and CDR2 YYNGEE. The CDR3 consists of 15 residues. DNA for the CDR3: TGTGCCAGCAGCTCCGGGACACACACTAACTATGGCTACACCTTC. Protein: CASSSGTHTNYGYTF.

The chain couples TRBV6-5 to TRBJ1-1; D perhaps matches TRBD1 (6 bases). Germline CDR1 reads MNHEY; CDR2 reads SVGAGI. CDR3 size: 14 residues. V was pared by 6 bases and J by 0 bases, with 11 bases between. The CDR3 nucleotides read TGTGCCAGCAGATGGACAGCCGTGAACACTGAAGCTTTCTTT. It translates to CASRWTAVNTEAFF.

The J gene is TRBJ2-1, the V gene TRBV9, with TRBD2 matching over 9 bases. The CDR3 sequence is 16 residues long. After removal of 0 bases from V and 8 bases from J, the junction contained 9 bases not matched to a gene. The germline gives CDR1 SGDLS, CDR2 YYNGEE. CDR3 amino acids: CASSVASLAGFDEQFF. The DNA of the CDR3 is TGTGCCAGCAGCGTAGCGAGCCTAGCGGGGTTCGATGAGCAGTTCTTC.

V gene TRBV5-6 combines with J gene TRBJ2-2, with 14 bases that match TRBD2. After removal of 4 bases from V and 1 base from J, the junction contained 6 bases not matched to a gene. Germline loops: CDR1 SGHDT, CDR2 YYEEEE. This CDR3 spans 18 amino acids. This CDR3 is CASSPRGLAGGNTGELFF. CDR3 DNA: TGTGCCAGCAGCCCACGAGGACTAGCGGGGGGGAACACCGGGGAGCTGTTTTTT.

V usage is TRBV5-6 and J usage is TRBJ2-1; TRBD2 agrees at 11 bases. This CDR3 region has 16 residues. Looked up from germline, CDR1 is SGHDT and CDR2 is YYEEEE. Losses at the gene ends were 4 bases for V and 6 bases for J; bases not matched to a gene: 9. The CDR3, as DNA: TGTGCCAGCAGCCCAATCCTAGCGGGGGGCCTCAATGAGCAGTTCTTC. Its protein product is CASSPILAGGLNEQFF. The full variable domain, its missing parts supplied by reference TRBV5-6 and TRBJ2-1, is DAGVTQSPTHLIKTRGQQVTLRCSPKSGHDTVSWYQQALGQGPQFIFQYYEEEERQRGNFPDRFSGHQFPNYSSELNVNALLLGDSALYLCASSPILAGGLNEQFFGPGTRLTVL.

The rearrangement links TRBV23-1 to TRBJ2-1, with 12 bases lining up with TRBD2. TRBV23-1 is noted as an ORF with a role that remains uncertain. The CDR3 covers 17 residues. With 5 bases clipped from V and 8 bases from J, the junction kept 13 bases outside the gene matches. The CDR3 DNA reads as TGCGCCAGCAGTGTATGGCTAGCGGGAGGGTTTGTGTATGAGCAGTTCTTC. Its translation is CASSVWLAGGFVYEQFF.

The CDR3 DNA reads as TGTGCCAGCAGTGAAGAGGACAGGGGGATTCAAGAGACCCAGTACTTC. It codes for CASSEEDRGIQETQYF. The V call is TRBV2, the J call TRBJ2-5; 10 nucleotides match TRBD1. V gave up 1 base and J gave up 2 bases; unmatched junction bases: 4. Germline lookup yields CDR1 SNHLY and CDR2 FYNNEI. CDR3 length equals 16 residues. The whole variable domain, filled in from reference TRBV2 and TRBJ2-5, reads EPEVTQTPSHQVTQMGQEVILRCVPISNHLYFYWYRQILGQKVEFLVSFYNNEISEKSEIFDDQFSVERPDGSNFTLKIRSTKLEDSAMYFCASSEEDRGIQETQYFGPGTRLLVL.

The V call is TRBV7-9, the J call TRBJ1-2; D gene uncertain. The CDR3 contains 13 residues. Germline V lookup: CDR1 SEHNR, CDR2 FQNEAQ (reference sequence). Trimming stripped 5 bases from V and 5 bases from J, with 12 bases between. The CDR3 region has the DNA TGTGCCAGCAGCCATAGTGGAGGGTATGGCTACACCTTC. Translation gives CASSHSGGYGYTF.

The chain uses TRBV4-1 and TRBJ2-5; no clear D. Germline V lookup: CDR1 MGHRA, CDR2 YSYEKL. V lost 2 bases and J lost 5, with 9 bases in between. This CDR3 contains 13 residues. The DNA of the CDR3 is TGCGCCAGCAGCCAACCAGGCGAGGAGACCCAGTACTTC. Encoded protein: CASSQPGEETQYF.

The chain recombines TRBV15 with TRBJ1-5; D remains unclear. Trimming stripped 5 bases from V and 2 bases from J, with 10 bases between. Per germline, CDR1 LNHNV and CDR2 YYDKDF (reference sequence). The CDR3 sequence is 14 residues long. This CDR3 is CATSLGSGNQPQHF. The CDR3 region has the DNA TGTGCCACCAGCCTGGGGAGTGGCAATCAGCCCCAGCATTTT.

This clone occurred many times. The rearrangement uses TRBV19 and TRBJ1-1, with D maybe TRBD1 (6 bases). The CDR3 has 15 residues. Germline CDR1 reads LNHDA; CDR2 reads SQIVND (reference sequence). V was trimmed by 1 base and J by 1 base, leaving 10 bases between them. This CDR3 reads CASSIALGQNTEAFF. The CDR3, as DNA: TGTGCCAGTAGTATAGCTCTGGGACAGAACACTGAAGCTTTCTTT.

The chain uses TRBV6-5 and TRBJ1-2; TRBD1 agrees at 7 bases. Germline CDR1 is MNHEY and CDR2 is SVGAGI. The CDR3 is 12 residues long. Trimming took 9 bases from V and 7 from J; bases not matched to a gene: 8. This CDR3 reads CASQGEVVGYTF. The CDR3 DNA reads TGTGCCAGTCAGGGGGAAGTTGTTGGCTACACCTTC.

The chain links TRBV7-9 to TRBJ2-7; TRBD1 matches at 9 bases. Trimming removed 5 bases from V and 5 bases from J; junction bases left unmatched: 10. Germline assignment: CDR1 SEHNR and CDR2 FQNEAQ (reference sequence). CDR3 length equals 15 residues. The CDR3 DNA reads TGTGCCAGCAGCCCCCTACAGGGGGCGGTGGACGAGCAGTACTTC. Protein sequence: CASSPLQGAVDEQYF.

The chain is built from TRBV27 and TRBJ1-6, with D tentatively TRBD1 (5 bases). V was pared by 0 bases and J by 0 bases, with 12 bases between. The CDR3 loop spans 18 amino acids. CDR1 is MNHEY, CDR2 SMNVEV, per germline (reference sequence). CDR3 nucleotides: TGTGCCAGCAGTTTATCGTGGGGCAGGAGCTCCTATAATTCACCCCTCCACTTT. Translation gives CASSLSWGRSSYNSPLHF.

This clone was counted a single time. This chain uses TRBV3-1 (or the pseudogene TRBV3-2) with TRBJ2-7, with 7 bases matching TRBD2. Germline V gene sequence: CDR1 LGHDT, CDR2 YNNKEL (reference sequence). J gave up 4 bases and V 1 base, and 10 bases lay outside the gene matches. This CDR3 is 16 amino acids long. The CDR3 DNA reads TGTGCCAGCAGCCAAGGCCTAGCGGACTATACATACGAGCAGTACGTC. Its protein is CASSQGLADYTYEQYV.

The chain combines TRBV5-8 with TRBJ2-5; perhaps TRBD1 as D (6 bases). The V end was cut by 1 base, the J end by 5 bases, with 12 bases between. CDR1 is SGHTS, CDR2 YDEGEE, per germline. The CDR3 has 14 residues. This CDR3 reads CASSLSGVWETQYF. The CDR3 bases are TGTGCCAGCAGCTTGTCAGGGGTATGGGAGACCCAGTACTTC.

The J gene is TRBJ1-6, the V gene TRBV4-3; no firm D call. The CDR3 is 16 amino acids. Germline CDR1 and CDR2: LGHNA and YSLEER. V gave up 1 base and J gave up 0 bases, with 7 bases separating them. CDR3 DNA: TGCGCCAGCAGCCAAGGGTGGAGCTCCTATAATTCACCCCTCCACTTT. The encoded protein is CASSQGWSSYNSPLHF.

The chain links TRBV27 to TRBJ2-1; maybe TRBD2 (6 bases). Trimming shortened V by 5 bases and J by 5 bases, and 16 bases separated the two germline ends. CDR3 length equals 15 residues. The V gene's germline CDR1 is MNHEY and CDR2 SMNVEV (reference sequence). The DNA for the CDR3 is TGTGCCAGCAGTACTTCCGGGACTTTGCACAATGAGCAGTTCTTC. Protein: CASSTSGTLHNEQFF.

The CDR3 sequence: CASSQGGLAGTKNIQYF. As DNA, the CDR3 is TGTGCCAGCAGCCAAGGGGGACTAGCGGGGACTAAAAACATTCAGTACTTC. The chain carries TRBV14 and TRBJ2-4; 13 nucleotides line up with TRBD2. CDR3 length: 17 amino acids. Germline CDR1 SGHDN, CDR2 FVKESK. The junction had 4 bases not matched to a gene; V was cut back by 1 base and J by 4 bases.

This clone was seen only once. The chain combines TRBV30 with TRBJ1-5; a weak D match, TRBD1 (5 bases). This CDR3 contains 13 residues. Germline loops: CDR1 GTSNPN, CDR2 SVGIG (reference sequence). Trimming pared 1 base from V and 8 bases from J, leaving 12 bases between. The CDR3 here is CAWSGGGMEPQHF. CDR3 sequence (DNA): TGTGCCTGGAGTGGGGGGGGTATGGAGCCCCAGCATTTT.

The chain joins TRBV11-3 to TRBJ2-3; 9 nucleotides align to TRBD2. The J segment lost 2 bases and the V segment lost 5 bases, leaving 8 bases of the junction unmatched. Germline assignment: CDR1 SGHNT and CDR2 YENEEA. The CDR3 has 16 residues. Here the CDR3 DNA reads TGTGCCAGCAGCAGAGGCGGGGGGGGTCACACAGATACGCAGTATTTT. Its translation: CASSRGGGGHTDTQYF.

This chain uses TRBV5-6 with TRBJ1-2; D may be TRBD1 (6 bases). Germline lookup yields CDR1 SGHDT and CDR2 YYEEEE. Trimming pared 1 base from V and 7 bases from J, leaving 14 bases between. The CDR3 runs 14 residues. The CDR3 DNA sequence: TGTGCCAGCAGCTTGAGCCAGGGGCTGGGTGGCTACACCTTC. Translated: CASSLSQGLGGYTF. Looking up the rest from reference TRBV5-6 and TRBJ1-2 gives the full variable domain: DAGVTQSPTHLIKTRGQQVTLRCSPKSGHDTVSWYQQALGQGPQFIFQYYEEEERQRGNFPDRFSGHQFPNYSSELNVNALLLGDSALYLCASSLSQGLGGYTFGSGTRLTVV.

V gene TRBV5-4 combines with J gene TRBJ2-5, with a weak D call TRBD1 (6 bases). The CDR3 is made up of 14 amino acids. Per the germline V gene, CDR1 is SGHNT and CDR2 is YYREEE (reference sequence). With 5 bases removed from V and 4 bases from J, the gap between germline ends came to 15 bases. The CDR3 DNA reads TGTGCCAGCAGTCACAGGGTGGCCGGAGAGACCCAGTACTTC. Amino acids: CASSHRVAGETQYF.

The chain carries TRBV5-6 and TRBJ2-1, with TRBD2 as a possible D gene (7 bases). V lost 5 bases to trimming and J lost 5 bases, with 17 bases between them. The germline V gene encodes CDR1 SGHDT and CDR2 YYEEEE. This CDR3 is 15 amino acids long. CDR3 in DNA: TGTGCCAGCAGTGGGGGGGCTAGCGTACACAATGAGCAGTTCTTC. Residues: CASSGGASVHNEQFF.